A selection of T cell receptor beta chains follows, all from one sample in a study of identical twins. TCRdb used MiXCR to reprocess the 5' RACE reads, holding one entry per CDR3 protein. The sample has 650,000 to 750,000 distinct CDR3 sequences, around 20% seen once. These data also formed part of another study, on T cells expressing NK-cell markers.

What was sequenced was PBMCs. The receptors here all came from a woman aged 18 to 35 in good health. CDR3s include the opening cysteine and the closing phenylalanine or tryptophan. D genes are given only for firm matches. Part of the rows lack a size; the others show once, few, many or a class for expanded clones.

V: TRBV20-1
size: many
D: TRBD1
J: TRBJ2-1
DNA: TGCAGTGCTATTCCGGCTTCGGGACAGTTATACAATGAGCAGTTCTTC
CDR3: CSAIPASGQLYNEQFF

V: TRBV6-2/TRBV6-3
size: few
D: TRBD2
J: TRBJ2-1
DNA: TGTGCCAGCAGTTACGGGACTAGCGGTTTACAGTTCTTC
CDR3: CASSYGTSGLQFF

V: TRBV5-5
size: many
D: .
J: TRBJ2-5
DNA: TGTGCCAGCAGCTTGGGGCTACGGGAGACCCAGTACTTC
CDR3: CASSLGLRETQYF

V: TRBV20-1
size: .
D: .
J: TRBJ2-3
DNA: TGCAGTGCTAGAGACGGGGGAGATACGCAGTATTTT
CDR3: CSARDGGDTQYF

V: TRBV7-9
size: few
D: .
J: TRBJ2-1
DNA: TGTGCCAGCAGCTCCTCCGGACGCAACAATGAGCAGTTCTTC
CDR3: CASSSSGRNNEQFF

V: TRBV5-1
size: few
D: TRBD2
J: TRBJ2-1
DNA: TGCGCCAGCAGCATTGGCGAGCGGGAGTTTTACAATGAGCAGTTCTTC
CDR3: CASSIGEREFYNEQFF

V: TRBV12-3/TRBV12-4
size: few
D: .
J: TRBJ2-3
DNA: TGTGCCAGCAGTACTACAGGGTTTCCAGATACGCAGTATTTT
CDR3: CASSTTGFPDTQYF

V: TRBV7-9
size: .
D: .
J: TRBJ2-2
DNA: TGTGCCAGCAGCCTGTTACTAGTCCCCGGGGAGCTGTTTTTT
CDR3: CASSLLLVPGELFF

V: TRBV18
size: .
D: TRBD2
J: TRBJ2-3
DNA: TGTGCCAGCTTGAAGCTAGCGGGGGCGACGGGGGATACGCAGTATTTT
CDR3: CASLKLAGATGDTQYF

V: TRBV20-1
size: few
D: .
J: TRBJ2-7
DNA: TGCAGTGCCCTCGGACCGGCACTGGCCGAGCAGTACTTC
CDR3: CSALGPALAEQYF

V: TRBV20-1
size: .
D: .
J: TRBJ2-7
DNA: TGCAGTGCTAGAGCCCAGTACTACGAGCAGTACTTC
CDR3: CSARAQYYEQYF

V: TRBV5-3
size: .
D: .
J: TRBJ1-1
DNA: TGTGCCAGCAGCTCTGGACGGGGAGGTGAAGCTTTCTTT
CDR3: CASSSGRGGEAFF

V: TRBV9
size: .
D: .
J: TRBJ2-7
DNA: TGTGCCAGCAGCGTAGCAGCGGTCAGCTCCTACGAGCAGTACTTC
CDR3: CASSVAAVSSYEQYF

V: TRBV4-1
size: .
D: .
J: TRBJ1-1
DNA: TGCGCCAGCAGCTCTACCCAGGGGACTGAAGCTTTCTTT
CDR3: CASSSTQGTEAFF

V: TRBV12-3/TRBV12-4
size: .
D: .
J: TRBJ2-7
DNA: TGTGCCAGCAGCCTAGGGGCGGACGCGTACGAGCAGTACTTC
CDR3: CASSLGADAYEQYF

V: TRBV9
size: .
D: TRBD1
J: TRBJ2-7
DNA: TGTGCCAGCAGTCCTCGGGACAGTTGGTCCTACGAGCAGTACTTC
CDR3: CASSPRDSWSYEQYF

V: TRBV11-3
size: few
D: TRBD1
J: TRBJ2-5
DNA: TGTGCCAGCACCCCCGGACAGGGGGATATAGAGACCCAGTACTTC
CDR3: CASTPGQGDIETQYF

V: TRBV5-1
size: .
D: TRBD1
J: TRBJ2-7
DNA: TGCGCCAGCAGCTTGGAAGGGACAGGCGAGCAGTACTTC
CDR3: CASSLEGTGEQYF

V: TRBV12-3/TRBV12-4
size: few
D: .
J: TRBJ2-1
DNA: TGTGCCAGCAGTTCTAACGGGGGGCTGGATGAGCAGTTCTTC
CDR3: CASSSNGGLDEQFF

V: TRBV12-2
size: .
D: .
J: TRBJ2-3
DNA: TGTGCAAGTCGCTTACCACGGGGGGGCACCGCAGATACGCAGTATTTT
CDR3: CASRLPRGGTADTQYF

V: TRBV12-3/TRBV12-4
size: .
D: TRBD2
J: TRBJ2-5
DNA: TGTGCCAGCAGTGTCGTACTAGCGGGAGAGACCCAGTACTTC
CDR3: CASSVVLAGETQYF

V: TRBV20-1
size: many
D: .
J: TRBJ2-7
DNA: TGCAGTGCTAGAGTGGTCTACGAGCAGTACTTC
CDR3: CSARVVYEQYF

V: TRBV10-3
size: .
D: .
J: TRBJ1-1
DNA: TGTGCCATCACCGCCCAGGGTAAAAAGGCTGAAGCTTTCTTT
CDR3: CAITAQGKKAEAFF

V: TRBV20-1
size: .
D: .
J: TRBJ2-3
DNA: TGCAGTGCCACCAGACTCACAGATACGCAGTATTTT
CDR3: CSATRLTDTQYF

V: TRBV5-1
size: .
D: .
J: TRBJ1-1
DNA: TGCGCCAGCAGCTTGGGGGCAGGCTTGAACACTGAAGCTTTCTTT
CDR3: CASSLGAGLNTEAFF

V: TRBV12-3/TRBV12-4
size: few
D: .
J: TRBJ2-7
DNA: TGTGCCAGCAGTTTACGGGCCGAGCCCTACGAGCAGTACTTC
CDR3: CASSLRAEPYEQYF

V: TRBV20-1
size: .
D: TRBD1
J: TRBJ2-7
DNA: TGCAGTGCTGCTACCGGGACAGGGGCCTCCGAGCAGTACTTC
CDR3: CSAATGTGASEQYF

V: TRBV28
size: few
D: TRBD1
J: TRBJ2-2
DNA: TGTGCCAGCAGTTTATACGGACAGGGAGCCGGGGAGCTGTTTTTT
CDR3: CASSLYGQGAGELFF

V: TRBV29-1
size: many
D: TRBD2
J: TRBJ2-1
DNA: TGCAGCGTTCTTCCGGGAGGGACTAATGAGCAGTTCTTC
CDR3: CSVLPGGTNEQFF

V: TRBV10-3
size: .
D: .
J: TRBJ1-1
DNA: TGTGCCATCAGCGCGGACAGGAACACTGAAGCTTTCTTT
CDR3: CAISADRNTEAFF

V: TRBV7-9
size: .
D: TRBD2
J: TRBJ2-2
DNA: TGTGCCAGCAGCTTGGGGCCTAGCGGGAGCACCGGGGAGCTGTTTTTT
CDR3: CASSLGPSGSTGELFF

V: TRBV20-1
size: few
D: TRBD2
J: TRBJ2-3
DNA: TGCAGTGCTGGGTGGACTAGCGGAACAGATACGCAGTATTTT
CDR3: CSAGWTSGTDTQYF

V: TRBV20-1
size: .
D: TRBD1
J: TRBJ1-1
DNA: TGCAGTGCTGGAACGAACAGGGGTCCCAAAGCTTTCTTT
CDR3: CSAGTNRGPKAFF

V: TRBV29-1
size: few
D: .
J: TRBJ2-1
DNA: TGCAGCGTCCTGACAGGCACTTCCAATGAGCAGTTCTTC
CDR3: CSVLTGTSNEQFF

V: TRBV20-1
size: few
D: .
J: TRBJ2-3
DNA: TGCAGTGCTAAAGGGGGAACCAGCACAGATACGCAGTATTTT
CDR3: CSAKGGTSTDTQYF

V: TRBV2
size: .
D: .
J: TRBJ1-5
DNA: TGTGCCAGCCTGGAGGGTGGCGGTCAGCCCCAGCATTTT
CDR3: CASLEGGGQPQHF